The 21 T cell receptor beta chains in this list originate from one sample, sequenced in a study of spatial heterogeneity in lung cancer. As for time point: sample taken at primary tumor resection. TCRdb redid the calling of the 5' RACE reads with MiXCR, one entry per CDR3 protein. The sample lists about 78,000 distinct CDR3 sequences, about 8% occurring once. The material sequenced was PBMCs, taken at surgery. The receptors were gathered from a male donor with early-stage non-small cell lung cancer.

In this sample, this clonotype turned up many times. V is TRBV24-1 and J is TRBJ1-1, with a possible D match to TRBD1 (6 bases). The CDR3 covers 15 residues. Germline CDR1 is KGHDR and CDR2 is SFDVKD. Trimming removed 5 bases at V and 1 base at J, with 13 bases between. DNA for the CDR3: TGTGCCACCAGTGTCTCCAGGGGAGGGAACACTGAAGCTTTCTTT. Protein product: CATSVSRGGNTEAFF.

The V gene is TRBV19, the J gene TRBJ2-1; 7 bases agree with TRBD2. J was trimmed by 0 bases and V by 7 bases; bases with no gene match: 9. Germline V gene lookup returns CDR1 LNHDA and CDR2 SQIVND (reference sequence). The CDR3 extends over 16 amino acids. In nucleotides, the CDR3 is TGTGCCAGTACAGGTAGCGGGTTCCCCTCCTACAATGAGCAGTTCTTC. Protein sequence: CASTGSGFPSYNEQFF. Using reference TRBV19 and TRBJ2-1 for the parts outside the CDR3, the full variable domain is DGGITQSPKYLFRKEGQNVTLSCEQNLNHDAMYWYRQDPGQGLRLIYYSQIVNDFQKGDIAEGYSVSREKKESFPLTVTSAQKNPTAFYLCASTGSGFPSYNEQFFGPGTRLTVL.

This clonotype was seen ten or more times. The chain has TRBV5-1 and TRBJ2-4; possible D gene TRBD2, 5 bases. The CDR3 covers 14 residues. The germline V gene encodes CDR1 SGHRS and CDR2 YFSETQ. Trimming removed 4 bases from V and 4 bases from J, with 12 bases in between. The chain's CDR3 is CASSAGIGKNIQYF. The DNA for the CDR3 is TGCGCCAGCAGCGCCGGGATAGGTAAAAACATTCAGTACTTC.

The V call is TRBV11-2, the J call TRBJ2-5, with 7 bases identical to TRBD2. The trim removed 7 bases at V and 1 base at J, leaving 9 bases unmatched. Per the germline V gene, CDR1 is SGHAT and CDR2 is FQNNGV. The CDR3 runs 15 residues. This CDR3 reads CASTWGRTSQETQYF. CDR3 bases: TGTGCCAGCACCTGGGGCCGGACTAGCCAAGAGACCCAGTACTTC.

This rearrangement joins TRBV5-5 to TRBJ2-7; 9 nucleotides line up with TRBD1. Germline CDR1 is SGHKS and CDR2 is YYEKEE (reference sequence). The J segment lost 2 bases and the V segment lost 3 bases, leaving 3 bases of the junction unmatched. The CDR3 totals 14 residues. The CDR3 coding sequence is TGTGCCAGCAGCTCCAGACAGGGGGCCTACGAGCAGTACTTC. Its translation is CASSSRQGAYEQYF.

The J gene is TRBJ1-2, the V gene TRBV29-1; 7 positions agree with TRBD1. V shed 6 bases, J shed 3 bases, and the junction held 4 bases outside the gene matches. The CDR3 spans 12 residues. Per the germline V gene, CDR1 is SQVTM and CDR2 is ANQGSEA. CDR3 nucleotides: TGCAGCGTAGGTGACAGGGACTATGGCTACACCTTC. It codes for CSVGDRDYGYTF.

This clonotype was observed many times. The rearrangement links TRBV29-1 to TRBJ2-5; TRBD1 matches 7 bases. Germline values: CDR1 SQVTM, CDR2 ANQGSEA. This CDR3 comprises 14 residues. Trimming cost V 0 bases and J 5 bases; bases outside gene matches: 6. In nucleotides, the CDR3 is TGCAGCGTTGAAGATCGAGGGGGCAGTGAGACCCAGTACTTC. It specifies CSVEDRGGSETQYF.

The V gene is TRBV27, the J gene TRBJ2-5; D not resolved. V dropped 4 bases and J dropped 2 bases, with 5 bases sitting between them. From germline, CDR1 is MNHEY and CDR2 SMNVEV (reference sequence). This CDR3 has 12 amino acids. This CDR3 is CASSSTQETQYF. Here the CDR3 DNA reads TGTGCCAGCAGTTCGACTCAAGAGACCCAGTACTTC.

There are a few counts of this clonotype. The V call is TRBV2, the J call TRBJ1-6; tentatively, D is TRBD1 (5 bases). CDR3 length: 13 amino acids. Per the germline V gene, CDR1 is SNHLY and CDR2 is FYNNEI. The ends were cut back, 7 bases at V and 6 bases at J, with 10 bases in the middle. The CDR3: CASMPRVNSPLHF. CDR3 DNA sequence: TGTGCCAGCATGCCCAGGGTTAATTCACCCCTCCACTTT.

This clonotype was detected ten times or more. V and J are TRBV18 and TRBJ1-1, with D unresolved. This CDR3 spans 15 amino acids. Germline CDR1 is KGHSH and CDR2 is LQKENI. Trimming left V 3 bases short and J 0 bases short, with 11 bases between. The CDR3 DNA follows: TGTGCCAGCTCACCTTTGTCCGGACTGAACACTGAAGCTTTCTTT. It is translated as CASSPLSGLNTEAFF.

Ten or more counts support this clonotype. One end of the junction varies from germline; a read error may be responsible. The rearrangement joins TRBV7-7 to TRBJ2-5; TRBD2 matches 14 bases. The CDR3 runs 16 residues. Germline V gives CDR1 SSHAT, CDR2 FNYEAQ (reference sequence). The CDR3: CASSVGTSGSFETQYF. DNA of the CDR3: TGTGCTAGCAGCGTCGGGACTAGCGGGAGTTTCGAGACCCAGTACTTC.

DNA of the CDR3: TGTGCCAGTAGTCCGGGAGCGGGAGGGACCTACGAGCAGTACTTC. This codes for CASSPGAGGTYEQYF. This sequence joins TRBV19 and TRBJ2-7, with 10 positions matching TRBD2. The trim removed 5 bases at V and 2 bases at J, leaving 6 bases unmatched. This CDR3 has 15 amino acids. Germline V gives CDR1 LNHDA, CDR2 SQIVND (reference sequence).

This clonotype was seen many times. The CDR3 loop is CATTRRTGYEQYF. CDR3 coding DNA: TGTGCCACCACCAGGAGAACAGGCTACGAGCAGTACTTC. The chain links TRBV5-5 to TRBJ2-7, with TRBD1 as a possible D gene (5 bases). In germline, CDR1 is SGHKS, CDR2 YYEKEE (reference sequence). The CDR3 has 13 residues. V lost 9 bases to trimming and J lost 3 bases, with 16 bases between them.

This clonotype was detected many times. The chain carries TRBV27 and TRBJ1-2, with 7 bases matching TRBD1. The V segment lost 7 bases and the J segment 4 bases; nucleotides outside the gene matches: 6. Per the germline V gene, CDR1 is MNHEY and CDR2 is SMNVEV (reference sequence). This CDR3 region has 13 residues. The CDR3 protein is CASKYRDSYGYTF. The CDR3 region has the DNA TGTGCCAGCAAGTACCGGGACAGCTATGGCTACACCTTC.

The chain links TRBV20-1 to TRBJ2-3, with TRBD2 identical over 9 bases. Trimming cost V 3 bases and J 3 bases; bases outside gene matches: 4. Germline V gives CDR1 DFQATT, CDR2 SNEGSKA (reference sequence). The CDR3 extends over 14 amino acids. CDR3 nucleotide sequence: TGCAGTGCTAGCTTAGCGGGAGTGACAGATACGCAGTATTTT. Amino acids: CSASLAGVTDTQYF.

This clonotype was observed a few times. The rearrangement links TRBV11-2 to TRBJ2-3; D is ambiguous. The CDR3 length is 15 residues. Germline lookup yields CDR1 SGHAT and CDR2 FQNNGV. V lost 1 base and J 0 bases, leaving 8 bases between the germline ends. The CDR3 is CASSLGTSSTDTQYF. The CDR3 nucleotides read TGTGCCAGCAGCTTAGGAACATCAAGCACAGATACGCAGTATTTT.

This clonotype occurred many times. The rearrangement links TRBV7-2 to TRBJ2-1; 7 bases align to TRBD1. The germline V gene encodes CDR1 SGHTA and CDR2 FQGNSA. The J segment lost 0 bases and the V segment lost 5 bases, leaving 4 bases of the junction unmatched. There are 15 residues in the CDR3. The CDR3 bases are TGTGCCAGCAGCCGGGACAGCAGCTCCTACAATGAGCAGTTCTTC. Its translation is CASSRDSSSYNEQFF.

About this clonotype: The germline gene is not matched at one end of the junction; a read error may be the cause. CDR3 sequence: CVSSGGLAESYEQYF. The DNA of the CDR3 is TGTGTCAGCAGCGGAGGCCTAGCGGAATCCTACGAGCAGTACTTC. The J gene is TRBJ2-7, the V gene TRBV4-2, with 7 bases matching TRBD2. Per germline, CDR1 LGHNA and CDR2 YNFKEQ. The CDR3 is 15 amino acids.

This clonotype was counted ten times or more. The genes are TRBV9 and TRBJ2-1, with D uncertain. Germline loops: CDR1 SGDLS, CDR2 YYNGEE. The CDR3 has 14 residues. V shed 0 bases and J shed 6 bases, with 10 bases lying between them. As DNA, the CDR3 is TGTGCCAGCAGCGTAGAAAACTACCTCAATGAGCAGTTCTTC. It specifies CASSVENYLNEQFF.

This clonotype is medium-sized. This chain joins TRBV29-1 and TRBJ1-3; D is ambiguous. V was shortened by 5 bases and J by 8 bases, with 10 bases between the two germline ends. The CDR3 runs to 11 residues. Germline lookup yields CDR1 SQVTM and CDR2 ANQGSEA. CDR3 sequence reads: CSVPAQDTIYF. In nucleotides, the CDR3 is TGCAGCGTTCCCGCCCAGGACACCATATATTTT.

This clonotype was counted ten times or more. The chain combines TRBV7-2 with TRBJ2-1; D is perhaps TRBD2 (5 bases). The germline CDR1 and CDR2 sequences are SGHTA and FQGNSA. There are 13 residues in the CDR3. The V end lost 5 bases, the J end lost 8 bases, and 13 bases lay between the germline ends. CDR3 DNA sequence: TGTGCCAGCAGCGTGCGGGCGTACTATGAGCAGTTCTTC. Translating gives CASSVRAYYEQFF.